Listed here are 2 T cell receptor beta chains from one sample, sequenced in a study of blood T cell repertoires in COVID-19. Method: immunoSEQ multiplex PCR; TCRdb's copy keeps in-frame clones and lacks some. This table has 150,000 to 200,000 clones, more than 85% appearing once. Specimen: PBMCs or T cells enriched from blood (not recorded which). Every receptor here comes from a woman in her forties or fifties who had recovered from COVID-19.

The chain carries TRBV7-2 and TRBJ2-7; 11 nucleotides match TRBD1. The CDR3 extends over 15 amino acids. Trimming took 1 base from V and 6 from J; bases not matched to a gene: 5. The germline V gene encodes CDR1 SGHTA and CDR2 FQGNSA. CDR3 DNA sequence: TGTGCCAGCAGCTTAGATGGACAGGGGGCGCGCGAGCAGTACTTC. Translated, it gives CASSLDGQGAREQYF.

This clone was counted between two and nine times. The rearrangement joins TRBV18 to TRBJ2-2; D may be TRBD2 (6 bases). CDR1 and CDR2 from the germline V gene are KGHSH and LQKENI. There are 16 residues in the CDR3. With 1 base removed from V and 4 bases from J, the gap between germline ends came to 13 bases. The CDR3 is CASSPRSLASTGELFF. In DNA, the CDR3 is TGTGCCAGCTCACCACGGAGTCTAGCGAGCACCGGGGAGCTGTTTTTT.